A selection of T cell receptor beta chains follows, all from one sample in a study of patients and donors after allogeneic stem cell transplantation. TCRdb reprocessed the RT-PCR reads with MiXCR, giving one entry per CDR3 protein. The table lists some 960,000 distinct CDR3 sequences, more than 15% of them singletons. Sequencing input: blood, either unsorted or a sorted T cell fraction (not recorded which). These receptors came from a human donor who was either an allogeneic HSCT recipient or a stem cell or donor lymphocyte infusion donor (not recorded which). It is not recorded whose cells these are; they may come from a transplant donor. Each CDR3 is given with its conserved first and last residue. A D gene is named only where the DNA matches it firmly. Clone size appears in some rows only: once, few, many, or a class for an expanded clone.

j_gene,abundance,d_gene,v_gene,CDR3aa,CDR3nt
TRBJ1-2,.,.,TRBV5-1,CASSWDPGNYGYTF,TGCGCCAGCAGCTGGGATCCCGGGAACTATGGCTACACCTTC
TRBJ2-1,.,.,TRBV20-1,CSATGDLTEQFF,TGCAGTGCCACGGGGGACTTAACAGAGCAGTTCTTC
TRBJ1-1,.,.,TRBV6-1,CASSPEGRRHTEAFF,TGTGCCAGCAGCCCAGAGGGGCGGCGGCACACTGAAGCTTTCTTT
TRBJ2-4,many,.,TRBV12-3/TRBV12-4,CASSPDGENIQYF,TGTGCCAGCAGTCCTGACGGGGAAAACATTCAGTACTTC
TRBJ2-1,.,.,TRBV24-1,CATSASPTYNEQFF,TGTGCCACCAGTGCCAGTCCTACCTACAATGAGCAGTTCTTC
TRBJ2-7,few,.,TRBV7-9,CASSRTQGVSYEQYF,TGTGCCAGCAGCAGAACACAGGGTGTCTCCTACGAGCAGTACTTC
TRBJ1-2,.,.,TRBV7-3,CASSLTGAPRYTF,TGTGCCAGCAGCTTAACTGGGGCTCCTCGCTACACCTTC
TRBJ1-2,.,TRBD1,TRBV5-1,CASSLGGQDGYGYTF,TGCGCCAGCAGCTTGGGCGGACAGGATGGGTATGGCTACACCTTC
TRBJ1-1,few,TRBD1,TRBV4-3,CASSHVARGRNTEAFF,TGCGCCAGCAGCCATGTCGCCAGGGGGAGGAACACTGAAGCTTTCTTT
TRBJ1-2,.,.,TRBV5-1,CASSLESGGRNPYGYTF,TGCGCCAGCAGCTTGGAGAGCGGGGGGCGAAACCCCTATGGCTACACCTTC
TRBJ2-1,few,TRBD2,TRBV11-1,CASSLAGTRQAQFF,TGTGCCAGCAGCTTAGCGGGGACTAGACAAGCTCAGTTCTTC
TRBJ2-2,few,.,TRBV4-2,CASSQDIRVSTGELFF,TGTGCCAGCAGCCAAGATATCAGGGTATCCACCGGGGAGCTGTTTTTT
TRBJ2-5,.,.,TRBV4-3,CASSQDLGGETQYF,TGCGCCAGCAGCCAAGATCTGGGGGGCGAGACCCAGTACTTC
TRBJ2-5,.,.,TRBV2,CASRPELAQGVAQYF,TGTGCCAGCAGGCCAGAGCTAGCGCAGGGAGTGGCCCAGTACTTC
TRBJ2-1,few,TRBD2,TRBV20-1,CSALTSGVYNEQFF,TGCAGTGCGTTGACTAGCGGAGTCTACAATGAGCAGTTCTTC
TRBJ2-3,.,.,TRBV20-1,CSAAPTDTQYF,TGCAGTGCAGCCCCTACAGATACGCAGTATTTT
TRBJ2-6,.,.,TRBV27,CASSWGRSSGANVLTF,TGTGCCAGCAGTTGGGGACGGAGCTCTGGGGCCAACGTCCTGACTTTC
TRBJ2-3,.,TRBD2,TRBV7-2,CASSYSTSGGNTDTQYF,TGTGCCAGCAGCTATTCGACTAGCGGGGGGAACACAGATACGCAGTATTTT
TRBJ1-3,.,.,TRBV5-5,CASSLEPNSGNTIYF,TGTGCCAGCAGCTTGGAACCCAACTCTGGAAACACCATATATTTT
TRBJ2-3,few,.,TRBV27,CASSSFIPSTDTQYF,TGTGCCAGCAGCAGTTTCATTCCGAGCACAGATACGCAGTATTTT
TRBJ2-2,few,.,TRBV13,CASSLYPLDTGELFF,TGTGCCAGCAGCTTATACCCCCTAGACACCGGGGAGCTGTTTTTT
TRBJ2-3,few,TRBD2,TRBV20-1,CSARDYRDTQYF,TGCAGTGCGAGGGACTACCGGGATACGCAGTATTTT
TRBJ2-7,.,TRBD2,TRBV20-1,CSAGSGGAPYEQYF,TGCAGTGCTGGGAGCGGGGGGGCCCCCTACGAGCAGTACTTC
TRBJ2-5,once,TRBD2,TRBV20-1,CSATSGYETQYF,TGCAGTGCTACTAGCGGTTATGAGACCCAGTACTTC
TRBJ2-1,.,TRBD1,TRBV6-2/TRBV6-3,CASSSRQGWNEQFF,TGTGCCAGCAGTTCGCGACAGGGCTGGAATGAGCAGTTCTTC
TRBJ1-2,few,.,TRBV7-8,CASSLTTREGGYTF,TGTGCCAGCAGCTTAACGACCAGGGAGGGTGGCTACACCTTC